The 17 T cell receptor beta chains presented below share a single source sample, sequenced in a study of radiation and T cells in renal cell carcinoma. This sample's time point: blood 2 weeks post-SBRT. The treatment here: 15 Gy SBRT to primary tumor, nephrectomy 4 weeks later. Produced via immunoSEQ multiplex PCR; TCRdb's table is partial and in-frame only. The sample gives just over 150,000 clones, 87% of which show up once; 10% to 15% is in the top ten. The sample consisted of blood, taken from a patient whose treatment included radiotherapy and nephrectomy. Source of these receptors: a woman aged 50 to 60 with renal cell carcinoma.

The V call is TRBV9, the J call TRBJ2-7, with 10 bases aligning to TRBD1. The CDR3 has 14 amino acids. V shed 4 bases and J 5 bases; nucleotides not matched to a gene: 6. Looked up from germline, CDR1 is SGDLS and CDR2 is YYNGEE. In nucleotides, the CDR3 is TGTGCCAGCAGCTTGGGACAGGGGACGAACGAGCAGTACTTC. Its protein is CASSLGQGTNEQYF.

The CDR3 DNA reads as TGCGCCAGCAGCCAACCCACCTCGGGAGGCCACAACACTGAAGCTTTCTTT. It is translated as CASSQPTSGGHNTEAFF. The V and J genes are TRBV4-1 and TRBJ1-1; D ambiguous. The CDR3 contains 17 residues. CDR1 is MGHRA and CDR2 is YSYEKL in the germline V gene. V was pared by 2 bases and J by 2 bases, with 18 bases between.

The chain's CDR3 is CASSLTGPGTDGYTF. CDR3 nucleotides: TGTGCCAGCAGCTTAACGGGCCCAGGGACTGATGGCTACACCTTC. The chain recombines TRBV7-3 with TRBJ1-2, with a possible D match to TRBD1 (5 bases). Germline V gives CDR1 SGHTA, CDR2 FQGTGA. The CDR3 runs to 15 residues. Trimming pared 0 bases from V and 6 bases from J, leaving 14 bases between.

The chain employs TRBV5-6 and TRBJ2-1, with D unresolved. This CDR3 comprises 15 residues. The ends were cut back, 1 base at V and 5 bases at J, with 13 bases in the middle. Germline CDR1 SGHDT, CDR2 YYEEEE. The CDR3 here is CASSLRRHVNNEQFF. CDR3 coding DNA: TGTGCCAGCAGCTTGCGACGACACGTAAACAATGAGCAGTTCTTC.

The J gene is TRBJ1-2, the V gene TRBV4-3; no definite D call. Germline lookup yields CDR1 LGHNA and CDR2 YSLEER. The CDR3 runs 15 residues. Between the trimmed V and J ends, which lost 0 bases and 8 bases, there was a span of 16 bases. The chain's CDR3 is CASSQDLGPGGGYTF. CDR3 coding DNA: TGCGCCAGCAGCCAAGATCTAGGGCCGGGCGGAGGCTACACCTTC.

V and J are TRBV6-6 and TRBJ1-1; D is unresolved. The CDR3 contains 12 residues. The germline V gene encodes CDR1 MNHNY and CDR2 SVGAGI (reference sequence). V was pared by 0 bases and J by 7 bases, with 6 bases between. Here the CDR3 reads CASSYSRDEAFF. CDR3 bases: TGTGCCAGCAGTTACTCGAGAGATGAAGCTTTCTTT.

The rearrangement links TRBV7-9 to TRBJ1-4, with D perhaps TRBD1 (6 bases). CDR1 and CDR2 (germline): SEHNR, FQNEAQ (reference sequence). The V end lost 3 bases, the J end lost 5 bases, and 10 bases lay between the germline ends. The CDR3 covers 14 residues. The CDR3 sequence is CASSFRQANEKLFF. CDR3 in DNA: TGTGCCAGCAGCTTCCGACAGGCGAATGAAAAACTGTTTTTT.

This chain joins TRBV2 and TRBJ2-7; 8 nucleotides align to TRBD1. The CDR3 consists of 13 residues. Germline trimming cut 4 bases from V and 4 bases from J; bases unmatched to any gene: 3. Germline V lookup: CDR1 SNHLY, CDR2 FYNNEI. CDR3 DNA sequence: TGTGCCAGCAGTGTGACAGGGGCGTACGAGCAGTACTTC. Translation: CASSVTGAYEQYF.

This clone was counted a few times. The rearrangement links TRBV19 to TRBJ1-5; D is ambiguous. The V gene lost 0 bases and the J gene lost 5 bases, with 5 bases spanning the gap. The CDR3 consists of 13 residues. Germline V gives CDR1 LNHDA, CDR2 SQIVND (reference sequence). The CDR3 here is CASSIDMYQPQHF. In DNA, the CDR3 is TGTGCCAGTAGTATAGATATGTATCAGCCCCAGCATTTT.

The chain employs TRBV18 and TRBJ1-1; D is ambiguous. Per the germline V gene, CDR1 is KGHSH and CDR2 is LQKENI. This CDR3 contains 13 residues. The germline V and J ends were trimmed by 3 bases and 0 bases, with 5 bases remaining between them. CDR3 DNA: TGTGCCAGCTCACCCACGGTGAACACTGAAGCTTTCTTT. It specifies CASSPTVNTEAFF.

As DNA, the CDR3 is TGTGCCAGCAGTTTGGTGCAGGACAATCAGCCCCAGCATTTT. This translates into CASSLVQDNQPQHF. The V and J genes are TRBV28 and TRBJ1-5; D uncertain. This CDR3 spans 14 amino acids. CDR1 is MDHEN and CDR2 is SYDVKM in the germline V gene. V lost 3 bases and J 3 bases, leaving 9 bases between the germline ends.

This sequence joins TRBV7-2 and TRBJ2-5; D could derive from TRBD1 or TRBD2 (6 bases each). With 5 bases removed from V and 0 bases from J, the gap between germline ends came to 22 bases. This CDR3 contains 18 residues. Germline V gives CDR1 SGHTA, CDR2 FQGNSA. CDR3 in amino acids: CASSPLGVGGGYQETQYF. CDR3 in DNA: TGTGCCAGCAGCCCCCTGGGCGTAGGGGGAGGCTACCAAGAGACCCAGTACTTC.

On this clone: This sequence may be a read error, since a much larger clone differs from it by one base. This chain uses TRBV7-1 with TRBJ1-1; tentatively, D is TRBD1 (5 bases). TRBV7-1 is marked as an open reading frame, function uncertain. The CDR3 runs to 16 residues. Trimming took off 5 bases at V and 0 bases at J, with 16 bases between the two ends. CDR3 DNA: TGTGCCAGCAGCCCTTCCTCGACAGAAGTGAACACTGAAGCTTTCTTT. This codes for CASSPSSTEVNTEAFF.

In its sample, this clone was seen a few times. The CDR3 sequence: CASSPDRGNSPLHF. The DNA of the CDR3 is TGTGCCAGCAGCCCCGACAGGGGGAATTCACCCCTCCACTTT. V usage is TRBV7-2 and J usage is TRBJ1-6, with 9 bases lining up with TRBD1. This CDR3 has 14 amino acids. J gave up 7 bases and V 5 bases, and 3 bases lay outside the gene matches. Germline CDR1 SGHTA, CDR2 FQGNSA.

The chain is built from TRBV5-8 and TRBJ1-1, with D possibly matching TRBD1 (5 bases). The CDR3 spans 12 residues. V was trimmed by 4 bases and J by 5 bases, leaving 9 bases between them. Germline V lookup: CDR1 SGHTS, CDR2 YDEGEE. The CDR3 DNA follows: TGTGCCAGCAGCCCAGACAGTACTGAAGCTTTCTTT. Protein sequence: CASSPDSTEAFF.

This chain links TRBV30 with TRBJ2-7; unclear D gene. Trimming stripped 0 bases from V and 1 base from J, with 1 base between. CDR3 size: 11 residues. Per the germline V gene, CDR1 is GTSNPN and CDR2 is SVGIG (reference sequence). The CDR3 reads CAWSVSYEQYF. The CDR3 DNA reads TGTGCCTGGAGTGTTTCCTACGAGCAGTACTTC.

The rearrangement joins TRBV7-2 to TRBJ2-3; 13 bases map to TRBD2. Germline assignment: CDR1 SGHTA and CDR2 FQGNSA. V shed 5 bases, J shed 3 bases, and the junction held 14 bases outside the gene matches. The CDR3 loop spans 19 amino acids. CDR3 bases: TGTGCCAGCAGCCCCCGGGCACTAGCGGGGGGGGGCGGTACAGATACGCAGTATTTT. Its protein is CASSPRALAGGGGTDTQYF.